A selection of T cell receptor beta chains follows, all from one sample in a study of blood T cell repertoires in COVID-19. TCRdb's table, derived via immunoSEQ multiplex PCR, lists solely in-frame clones and lacks some. The profile covers 50,000 to 65,000 clones, with 89% appearing a single time and around 5.1% taken by the ten largest. Sample: peripheral blood. The receptors originated from a man in his 60s with active COVID-19. Each CDR3 is given with its conserved first and last residue. A D gene is named only where the DNA matches it firmly. The size of a clone is reported for some rows only, either as once, few or many, or as a class for expanded clones.

clone_size: -; j_call: TRBJ2-1; v_call: TRBV12-3/TRBV12-4; d_call: -; cdr3_aa: CASSFRGHNEQFF; cdr3_nt: TGTGCCAGCAGTTTTCGAGGGCACAATGAGCAGTTCTTC
clone_size: -; j_call: TRBJ2-7; v_call: TRBV7-9; d_call: TRBD2; cdr3_aa: CASSLLAGYEQYF; cdr3_nt: TGTGCCAGCAGCTTACTAGCGGGATACGAGCAGTACTTC
clone_size: few; j_call: TRBJ1-1; v_call: TRBV27; d_call: -; cdr3_aa: CASSWGREAGSEAFF; cdr3_nt: TGTGCCAGCAGTTGGGGCCGGGAGGCAGGCAGTGAAGCTTTCTTT
clone_size: -; j_call: TRBJ2-7; v_call: TRBV7-2; d_call: TRBD1; cdr3_aa: CASSLGTGGSYEQYF; cdr3_nt: TGTGCCAGCAGCTTGGGGACAGGGGGCTCCTACGAGCAGTACTTC
clone_size: -; j_call: TRBJ2-2; v_call: TRBV19; d_call: -; cdr3_aa: CASSRTPRGNTGELFF; cdr3_nt: TGTGCCAGTAGCAGGACGCCCCGGGGGAACACCGGGGAGCTGTTTTTT
clone_size: few; j_call: TRBJ1-5; v_call: TRBV6-2/TRBV6-3; d_call: TRBD1; cdr3_aa: CASSRTGGGSQHF; cdr3_nt: TGTGCCAGCAGCAGGACAGGTGGGGGGTCCCAGCATTTT
clone_size: -; j_call: TRBJ2-7; v_call: TRBV4-3; d_call: -; cdr3_aa: CASSQVWAGEKYEQYF; cdr3_nt: TGCGCCAGCAGCCAAGTATGGGCAGGGGAGAAATACGAGCAGTACTTC
clone_size: -; j_call: TRBJ2-1; v_call: TRBV5-8; d_call: TRBD2; cdr3_aa: CASSPGLAGVNEQFF; cdr3_nt: TGTGCCAGCAGCCCGGGACTAGCGGGAGTGAATGAGCAGTTCTTC
clone_size: -; j_call: TRBJ2-1; v_call: TRBV13; d_call: TRBD2; cdr3_aa: CASSGRSGREGEQFF; cdr3_nt: TGTGCCAGCAGCGGTCGTAGCGGGAGGGAAGGTGAGCAGTTCTTC
clone_size: -; j_call: TRBJ2-5; v_call: TRBV15; d_call: TRBD2; cdr3_aa: CATSREGLPPRETQYF; cdr3_nt: TGTGCCACCAGCAGAGAGGGACTACCCCCTAGGGAGACCCAGTACTTC
clone_size: -; j_call: TRBJ1-3; v_call: TRBV6-5; d_call: -; cdr3_aa: CASSSNDRYSGNTIYF; cdr3_nt: TGTGCCAGCAGTTCTAACGACAGATACTCTGGAAACACCATATATTTT
clone_size: -; j_call: TRBJ2-3; v_call: TRBV15; d_call: TRBD2; cdr3_aa: CATSRGQAGTPGGSGRTDTQYF; cdr3_nt: TGTGCCACCAGCAGAGGCCAGGCCGGGACCCCCGGGGGTAGCGGGAGGACAGATACGCAGTATTTT
clone_size: -; j_call: TRBJ2-3; v_call: TRBV7-3; d_call: -; cdr3_aa: CASSLFVQGTQYF; cdr3_nt: TGTGCCAGCAGCTTATTTGTACAGGGCACGCAGTATTTT
clone_size: -; j_call: TRBJ1-1; v_call: TRBV27; d_call: -; cdr3_aa: CASSLSSRTEAFF; cdr3_nt: TGTGCCAGCAGTTTATCCTCCCGGACTGAAGCTTTCTTT
clone_size: -; j_call: TRBJ1-1; v_call: TRBV3-1/TRBV3-2; d_call: -; cdr3_aa: CASSQVPGMSTEAFF; cdr3_nt: TGTGCCAGCAGCCAAGTGCCGGGGATGAGCACTGAAGCTTTCTTT
clone_size: -; j_call: TRBJ2-5; v_call: TRBV19; d_call: TRBD2; cdr3_aa: CASSPSGRAVETQYF; cdr3_nt: TGTGCCAGTAGTCCCTCCGGGAGGGCCGTGGAGACCCAGTACTTC
clone_size: -; j_call: TRBJ2-5; v_call: TRBV2; d_call: TRBD2; cdr3_aa: CASTSGQETQYF; cdr3_nt: TGTGCCAGCACTAGCGGGCAAGAGACCCAGTACTTC
clone_size: -; j_call: TRBJ2-2; v_call: TRBV7-9; d_call: -; cdr3_aa: CASSFRERIDTGELFF; cdr3_nt: TGTGCCAGCAGCTTCAGGGAAAGAATAGACACCGGGGAGCTGTTTTTT
clone_size: once; j_call: TRBJ2-3; v_call: TRBV4-3; d_call: -; cdr3_aa: CASSRNSFGGTDTQYF; cdr3_nt: TGCGCCAGCAGCCGTAACTCGTTCGGGGGCACAGATACGCAGTATTTT
clone_size: -; j_call: TRBJ2-7; v_call: TRBV6-5; d_call: TRBD2; cdr3_aa: CASSTAGTSLREQYF; cdr3_nt: TGTGCCAGCAGTACCGCCGGGACTAGTCTCCGCGAGCAGTACTTC
clone_size: -; j_call: TRBJ2-1; v_call: TRBV5-6; d_call: -; cdr3_aa: CASSREAGGYNEQFF; cdr3_nt: TGTGCCAGCAGCAGAGAAGCGGGTGGTTACAATGAGCAGTTCTTC
clone_size: once; j_call: TRBJ1-5; v_call: TRBV10-3; d_call: -; cdr3_aa: CAISESTGRQPQHF; cdr3_nt: TGTGCCATCAGTGAGAGCACAGGGCGCCAGCCCCAGCATTTT
clone_size: -; j_call: TRBJ2-2; v_call: TRBV28; d_call: -; cdr3_aa: CASSFRGTGELFF; cdr3_nt: TGTGCCAGCAGTTTTCGAGGGACCGGGGAGCTGTTTTTT
clone_size: -; j_call: TRBJ2-7; v_call: TRBV29-1; d_call: -; cdr3_aa: CSVAELNYEQYF; cdr3_nt: TGCAGCGTTGCCGAACTGAACTACGAGCAGTACTTC
clone_size: once; j_call: TRBJ2-1; v_call: TRBV5-4; d_call: -; cdr3_aa: CASSLGSGAYNEQFF; cdr3_nt: TGTGCCAGCAGCTTGGGGTCGGGAGCGTACAATGAGCAGTTCTTC
clone_size: -; j_call: TRBJ2-7; v_call: TRBV30; d_call: TRBD2; cdr3_aa: CAWSSGLAGVGEQYF; cdr3_nt: TGTGCCTGGAGTTCCGGACTAGCGGGAGTGGGCGAGCAGTACTTC
clone_size: -; j_call: TRBJ2-2; v_call: TRBV6-6; d_call: TRBD2; cdr3_aa: CASSRGGQNTGELFF; cdr3_nt: TGTGCCAGCAGCCGGGGGGGCCAAAACACCGGGGAGCTGTTTTTT
clone_size: few; j_call: TRBJ1-1; v_call: TRBV28; d_call: -; cdr3_aa: CASTQGWGTEAFF; cdr3_nt: TGTGCCAGCACACAGGGTTGGGGCACTGAAGCTTTCTTT
clone_size: -; j_call: TRBJ1-1; v_call: TRBV5-1; d_call: -; cdr3_aa: CASSKGHPNTEAFF; cdr3_nt: TGCGCCAGCAGCAAGGGACATCCTAACACTGAAGCTTTCTTT
clone_size: -; j_call: TRBJ1-4; v_call: TRBV4-3; d_call: -; cdr3_aa: CASSPSGAGVNEKLFF; cdr3_nt: TGCGCCAGCAGCCCCTCAGGGGCAGGAGTAAATGAAAAACTGTTTTTT
clone_size: -; j_call: TRBJ2-7; v_call: TRBV9; d_call: TRBD2; cdr3_aa: CASSPTLAVQSSEQYF; cdr3_nt: TGTGCCAGCAGCCCTACACTAGCGGTCCAAAGTTCCGAGCAGTACTTC
clone_size: -; j_call: TRBJ2-1; v_call: TRBV9; d_call: TRBD2; cdr3_aa: CASSVGTSGYNEQFF; cdr3_nt: TGTGCCAGCAGCGTAGGCACTAGCGGCTACAATGAGCAGTTCTTC
clone_size: -; j_call: TRBJ2-1; v_call: TRBV20-1; d_call: -; cdr3_aa: CSGEEYREQFF; cdr3_nt: TGCAGTGGGGAGGAATACAGGGAGCAGTTCTTC